This T cell receptor beta chain was recovered during a study of radiation and T cells in renal cell carcinoma. This CDR3 spans 15 amino acids. Germline V gene data show CDR1 as MNHEY and CDR2 as SMNVEV (reference sequence). V was shortened by 0 bases and J by 0 bases, with 9 bases between the two germline ends. Time point described: baseline pretreatment blood. Treatment described: 15 Gy SBRT to primary tumor, nephrectomy 4 weeks later. This clone was seen a single time. TCRdb keeps only in-frame clones here, not all; method: immunoSEQ multiplex PCR. The profile shows about 91,000 clones, roughly four fifths of them singletons.

The input for sequencing was blood, taken from a patient whose treatment included radiotherapy and nephrectomy. This receptor was identified in a man in his 60s with renal cell carcinoma. This chain uses TRBV27 with TRBJ2-7; D is ambiguous. CDR3 protein: CASSLSPTSSYEQYF. CDR3 DNA: TGTGCCAGCAGTTTATCCCCCACGAGCTCCTACGAGCAGTACTTC.